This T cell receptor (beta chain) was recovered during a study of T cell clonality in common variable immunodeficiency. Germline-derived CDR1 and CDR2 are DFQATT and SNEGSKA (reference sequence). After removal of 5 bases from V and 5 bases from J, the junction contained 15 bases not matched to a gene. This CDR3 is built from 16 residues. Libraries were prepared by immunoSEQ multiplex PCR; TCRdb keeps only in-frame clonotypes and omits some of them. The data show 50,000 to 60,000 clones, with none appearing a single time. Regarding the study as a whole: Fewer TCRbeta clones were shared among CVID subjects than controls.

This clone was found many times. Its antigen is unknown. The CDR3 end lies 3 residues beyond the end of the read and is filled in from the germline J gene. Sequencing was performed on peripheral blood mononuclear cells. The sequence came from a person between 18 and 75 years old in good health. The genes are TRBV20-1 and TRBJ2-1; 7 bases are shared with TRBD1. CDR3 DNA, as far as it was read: TGCAGTGCTGCCCCCTTAGACAGGGCTGGGGACAATGAG. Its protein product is CSAAPLDRAGDNE. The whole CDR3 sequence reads CSAAPLDRAGDNEQFF.